What follows are 23 T cell receptor beta chains derived from one specimen sequenced in a study of cytomegalovirus exposure and HLA in healthy donors. A multiplex PCR was run with 60 Vbeta primers and 13 Jbeta primers. This table comes from immunoSEQ multiplex PCR, and its TCRdb copy is limited to in-frame clones, with some not included. Of about 170,000 clones in the sample, about 88% were seen once. The specimen sequenced was PBMCs. The receptor source for this set is a man between 18 and 35 years old in good health and CMV-seropositive.

This clone came up a few times. The chain combines TRBV4-1 with TRBJ2-1; 8 bases agree with TRBD2. The junction had 5 bases not matched to a gene; V was cut back by 4 bases and J by 9 bases. Germline V lookup: CDR1 MGHRA, CDR2 YSYEKL. This CDR3 has 13 amino acids. CDR3 coding DNA: TGCGCCAGCAGCCCTCTAAGCGGGGGTGAGCAGTTCTTC. It codes for CASSPLSGGEQFF.

The chain joins TRBV11-3 to TRBJ2-7; D might be TRBD1 (5 bases). The germline gives CDR1 SGHNT, CDR2 YENEEA. This CDR3 spans 13 amino acids. V was clipped by 3 bases and J by 3 bases, with 9 bases between them. CDR3 loop: CASSFTGSYEQYF. CDR3 DNA: TGTGCCAGCAGCTTTACAGGAAGCTACGAGCAGTACTTC.

Only one count was recorded for this clone. The chain carries TRBV18 and TRBJ1-6, with TRBD1 matching over 9 bases. The J segment lost 6 bases and the V segment lost 6 bases, leaving 6 bases of the junction unmatched. CDR3 size: 15 residues. Germline V lookup: CDR1 KGHSH, CDR2 LQKENI. DNA of the CDR3: TGTGCCAGCTCGCCCCCGGGACAGGGTAATTCACCCCTCCACTTT. Translating it yields CASSPPGQGNSPLHF.

The chain links TRBV6-6 to TRBJ2-7, with D perhaps TRBD2 (6 bases). Germline V gene lookup returns CDR1 MNHNY and CDR2 SVGAGI (reference sequence). The CDR3 is made up of 16 amino acids. V lost 5 bases to trimming and J lost 3 bases, with 20 bases between them. The CDR3: CASSRPRESNYYEQYF. The CDR3 DNA is TGTGCCAGCAGTCGCCCCCGGGAGTCGAACTACTACGAGCAGTACTTC.

This chain joins TRBV7-2 and TRBJ1-2, with D possibly being TRBD1 (5 bases). Deletions cut 5 bases from V and 3 bases from J, with 16 bases between. Germline V lookup: CDR1 SGHTA, CDR2 FQGNSA. This CDR3 contains 15 residues. CDR3 loop: CASSGHPDEDYGYTF. The DNA of the CDR3 is TGTGCCAGCAGCGGACACCCTGACGAGGACTATGGCTACACCTTC.

As regards this clone: This specimen includes other DNA sequences encoding the same CDR3. V and J are TRBV7-2 and TRBJ2-1; D is perhaps TRBD2 (7 bases). Germline CDR1 reads SGHTA; CDR2 reads FQGNSA. The ends were cut back, 0 bases at V and 2 bases at J, with 8 bases in the middle. The CDR3 is made up of 15 amino acids. CDR3 in DNA: TGTGCCAGCAGCTTAGCAGGGGGGGCCTACAATGAGCAGTTCTTC. As protein: CASSLAGGAYNEQFF.

This chain links TRBV9 with TRBJ2-3; TRBD1 is a possible D gene (5 bases). CDR3 length equals 15 residues. V was pared by 2 bases and J by 0 bases, with 10 bases between. Germline CDR1 is SGDLS and CDR2 is YYNGEE. The CDR3 sequence: CASSVQGTSTDTQYF. In nucleotides, the CDR3 is TGTGCCAGCAGCGTGCAGGGAACTAGCACAGATACGCAGTATTTT.

The rearrangement links TRBV9 to TRBJ2-1; possibly TRBD2 for D (5 bases). Germline CDR1 and CDR2: SGDLS and YYNGEE. The V end was cut by 2 bases, the J end by 5 bases, with 14 bases between. The CDR3 runs to 15 residues. The CDR3 sequence: CASSVAGFSNNEQFF. The CDR3 DNA reads TGTGCCAGCAGCGTTGCGGGCTTTTCCAACAATGAGCAGTTCTTC.

The V call is TRBV4-3, the J call TRBJ1-2; 9 nucleotides align to TRBD1. The germline V gene encodes CDR1 LGHNA and CDR2 YSLEER. V was clipped by 0 bases and J by 4 bases; unmatched bases: 12. The CDR3 extends over 18 amino acids. The CDR3: CASSQDPGTGRIGYGYTF. In nucleotides, the CDR3 is TGCGCCAGCAGCCAAGATCCGGGGACAGGGCGAATAGGCTATGGCTACACCTTC.

About this clone: One end of the junction varies from germline; a read error may be responsible. The chain recombines TRBV7-7 with TRBJ1-4; 8 nucleotides agree with TRBD1. The CDR3 has 15 amino acids. Germline CDR1 SSHAT, CDR2 FNYEAQ (reference sequence). The CDR3 DNA follows: TGTGCTAGCAGCTCGACCCCAGGGGGCTTGGAAAAACTGTTTTTT. As protein: CASSSTPGGLEKLFF.

This clone appeared once. V gene TRBV2 combines with J gene TRBJ1-1; no clear D gene. Germline-derived CDR1 and CDR2 are SNHLY and FYNNEI. Between the trimmed V and J ends, which lost 4 bases and 1 base, there was a span of 7 bases. This CDR3 region has 13 residues. CDR3: CASSVSRNTEAFF. The CDR3 nucleotides read TGTGCCAGCAGTGTATCCAGGAACACTGAAGCTTTCTTT.

The CDR3 coding sequence is TGCGCCAGCCAGACTAGCGGGGCTGAAAATGAGCAGTTCTTC. It yields the protein CASQTSGAENEQFF. The chain has TRBV10-2 and TRBJ2-1; 11 nucleotides match TRBD2. Per germline, CDR1 WSHSY and CDR2 SAAADI. V was pared by 8 bases and J by 7 bases, with 7 bases of the junction left unmatched. The CDR3 has 14 amino acids.

The V call is TRBV7-2, the J call TRBJ2-5; TRBD1 matches 9 bases. Germline values: CDR1 SGHTA, CDR2 FQGNSA. The CDR3 is made up of 14 amino acids. The junction had 5 bases not matched to a gene; V was cut back by 5 bases and J by 4 bases. CDR3 protein: CASSPGQGRETQYF. The CDR3 DNA sequence: TGTGCCAGCAGCCCCGGACAGGGGAGAGAGACCCAGTACTTC. The variable domain in full, with the rest retrieved from reference TRBV7-2 and TRBJ2-5, is GAGVSQSPSNKVTEKGKDVELRCDPISGHTALYWYRQSLGQGLEFLIYFQGNSAPDKSGLPSDRFSAERTGGSVSTLTIQRTQQEDSAVYLCASSPGQGRETQYFGPGTRLLVL.

The chain joins TRBV7-2 to TRBJ1-1, with TRBD1 as a possible D gene (6 bases). CDR3 length: 14 amino acids. The germline V and J ends were trimmed by 3 bases and 2 bases, with 10 bases remaining between them. Looked up from germline, CDR1 is SGHTA and CDR2 is FQGNSA. CDR3 loop: CASSFGGPNTEAFF. CDR3 in DNA: TGTGCCAGCAGCTTTGGGGGCCCCAACACTGAAGCTTTCTTT.

The rearrangement joins TRBV27 to TRBJ2-2; 14 nucleotides agree with TRBD2. V lost 4 bases and J lost 1; bases outside the gene matches: 2. Germline V gene data show CDR1 as MNHEY and CDR2 as SMNVEV (reference sequence). The CDR3 length is 17 residues. CDR3 in amino acids: CASSSGLAGENTGELFF. CDR3 DNA: TGTGCCAGCAGTTCGGGACTAGCGGGGGAGAACACCGGGGAGCTGTTTTTT.

There are a few counts of this clone. The rearrangement joins TRBV11-2 to TRBJ1-4; 8 positions agree with TRBD1. J gave up 8 bases and V 1 base, and 6 bases lay outside the gene matches. In germline, CDR1 is SGHAT, CDR2 FQNNGV. This CDR3 comprises 15 residues. The CDR3 DNA follows: TGTGCCAGCAGCTTAGGGACAGGGACTGGCGAAAAACTGTTTTTT. This sequence encodes CASSLGTGTGEKLFF.

This clone was observed a single time. V usage is TRBV29-1 and J usage is TRBJ1-2; 10 positions agree with TRBD1. The ends lost 7 bases at V and 1 base at J; junction bases unmatched: 3. The germline V gene has CDR1 SQVTM and CDR2 ANQGSEA. The CDR3 contains 13 residues. The CDR3 sequence is CSAGDRGNYGYTF. For the CDR3, the DNA is TGCAGCGCCGGGGACAGGGGTAACTATGGCTACACCTTC.

In this sample, this clone turned up a few times. The V and J genes are TRBV13 and TRBJ1-2, with 7 bases lining up with TRBD1. Germline V gene sequence: CDR1 PRHDT, CDR2 FYEKMQ (reference sequence). Germline trimming cut 0 bases from V and 3 bases from J; bases unmatched to any gene: 4. The CDR3 has 15 amino acids. In DNA form, the CDR3 reads TGTGCCAGCAGCTTAGGTACAGGGGTGGACTATGGCTACACCTTC. This encodes CASSLGTGVDYGYTF.

This chain connects TRBV6-1 to TRBJ2-2; 11 nucleotides agree with TRBD1. This CDR3 has 17 amino acids. CDR1 and CDR2 (germline): MNHNS, SASEGT. Unmatched junction bases numbered 6, after V lost 1 base and J lost 5 bases. The CDR3 spells CASSEVLGTGGTGELFF. The CDR3 coding sequence is TGTGCCAGCAGTGAAGTTCTAGGGACAGGGGGGACCGGGGAGCTGTTTTTT.

The chain uses TRBV20-1 and TRBJ1-1; D gene uncertain. CDR3 length: 11 residues. The V gene lost 6 bases and the J gene lost 8 bases, with 13 bases spanning the gap. Germline lookup yields CDR1 DFQATT and CDR2 SNEGSKA (reference sequence). CDR3 loop: CSAGPPTEAFF. In DNA form, the CDR3 reads TGCAGTGCAGGTCCACCGACAGAAGCTTTCTTT.

This sequence joins TRBV7-2 and TRBJ2-7; tentatively, D is TRBD1 (7 bases). CDR1 SGHTA and CDR2 FQGNSA come from the germline V gene. This CDR3 is 15 amino acids long. Trimming pared 1 base from V and 6 bases from J, leaving 16 bases between. CDR3 protein: CASSLETGRKGEQYF. The CDR3 region has the DNA TGTGCCAGCAGCTTAGAGACAGGGAGGAAGGGCGAGCAGTACTTC.

The rearrangement links TRBV19 to TRBJ1-1, with TRBD1 matching 12 bases. The V and J ends lost 5 bases and 4 bases, in that order; junction bases with no gene match: 11. Germline values: CDR1 LNHDA, CDR2 SQIVND (reference sequence). The CDR3 has 17 amino acids. CDR3 residues: CASSPAGTGGIRTEAFF. For the CDR3, the DNA is TGTGCCAGTAGTCCTGCGGGGACAGGGGGCATTCGCACTGAAGCTTTCTTT.

V usage is TRBV30 and J usage is TRBJ2-7; 8 bases are shared with TRBD1. This CDR3 has 13 amino acids. Germline loops: CDR1 GTSNPN, CDR2 SVGIG (reference sequence). J lost 6 bases, V lost 0 bases, and 4 bases had no gene match. This chain's CDR3 is CAWSVAGGGEQYF. The CDR3 region has the DNA TGTGCCTGGAGTGTTGCAGGGGGCGGCGAGCAGTACTTC.